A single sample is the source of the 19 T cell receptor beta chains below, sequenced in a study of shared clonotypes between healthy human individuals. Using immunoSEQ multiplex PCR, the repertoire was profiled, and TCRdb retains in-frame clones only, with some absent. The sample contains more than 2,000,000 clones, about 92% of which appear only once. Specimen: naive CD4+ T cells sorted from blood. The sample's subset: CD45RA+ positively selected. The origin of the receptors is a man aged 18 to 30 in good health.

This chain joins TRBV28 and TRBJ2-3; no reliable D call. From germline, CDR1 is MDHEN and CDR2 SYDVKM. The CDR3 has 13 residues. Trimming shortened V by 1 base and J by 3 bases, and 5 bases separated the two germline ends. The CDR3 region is CASSLFGTDTQYF. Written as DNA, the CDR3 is TGTGCCAGCAGTTTATTTGGAACAGATACGCAGTATTTT.

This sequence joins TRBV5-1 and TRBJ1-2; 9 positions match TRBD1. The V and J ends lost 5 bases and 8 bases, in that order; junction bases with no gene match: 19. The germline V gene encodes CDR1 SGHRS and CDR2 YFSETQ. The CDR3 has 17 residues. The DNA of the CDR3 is TGCGCCAGCAGAAATCCGGGACAGGGAACAGTTCGTGAGGGCTACACCTTC. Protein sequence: CASRNPGQGTVREGYTF.

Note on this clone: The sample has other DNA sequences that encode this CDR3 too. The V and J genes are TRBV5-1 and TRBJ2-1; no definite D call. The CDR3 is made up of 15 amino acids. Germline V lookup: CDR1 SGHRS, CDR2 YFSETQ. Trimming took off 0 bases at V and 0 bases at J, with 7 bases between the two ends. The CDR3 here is CASSLGSASYNEQFF. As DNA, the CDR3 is TGCGCCAGCAGCTTGGGGTCAGCCTCCTACAATGAGCAGTTCTTC.

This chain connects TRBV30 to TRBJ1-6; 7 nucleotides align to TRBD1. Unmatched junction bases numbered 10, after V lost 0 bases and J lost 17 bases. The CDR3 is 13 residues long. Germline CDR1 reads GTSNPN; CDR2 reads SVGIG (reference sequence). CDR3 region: CAWSVRAGGDFHF. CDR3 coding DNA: TGTGCCTGGAGTGTAAGGGCAGGGGGTGATTTCCACTTT.

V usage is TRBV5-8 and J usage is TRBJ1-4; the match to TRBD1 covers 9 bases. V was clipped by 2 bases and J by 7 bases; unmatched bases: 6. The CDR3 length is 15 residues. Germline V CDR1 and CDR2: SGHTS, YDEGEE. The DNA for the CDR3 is TGTGCCAGCAGCTTCGGGGACAGGGAGGCTGAAAAACTGTTTTTT. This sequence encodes CASSFGDREAEKLFF.

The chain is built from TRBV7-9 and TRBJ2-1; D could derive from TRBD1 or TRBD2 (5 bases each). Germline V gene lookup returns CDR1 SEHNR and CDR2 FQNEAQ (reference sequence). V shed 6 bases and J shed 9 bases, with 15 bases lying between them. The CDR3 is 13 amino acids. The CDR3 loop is CASRPSGGGEQFF. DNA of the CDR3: TGTGCCAGCAGACCGTCTGGGGGTGGTGAGCAGTTCTTC.

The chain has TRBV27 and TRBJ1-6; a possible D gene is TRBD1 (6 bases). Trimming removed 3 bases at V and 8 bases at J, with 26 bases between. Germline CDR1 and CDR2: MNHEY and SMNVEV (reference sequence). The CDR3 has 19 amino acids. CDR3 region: CASSFSLGWGTSFDSPLHF. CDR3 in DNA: TGTGCCAGCAGTTTTAGTCTCGGCTGGGGGACAAGCTTCGATTCACCCCTCCACTTT.

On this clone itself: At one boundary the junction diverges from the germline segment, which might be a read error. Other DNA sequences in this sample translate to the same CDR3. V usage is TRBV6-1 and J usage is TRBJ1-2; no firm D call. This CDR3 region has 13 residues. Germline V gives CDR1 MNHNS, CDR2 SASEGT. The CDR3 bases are TGTGCCAGCAGCGAAGGACGGTACTATGGCTACACCTTC. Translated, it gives CASSEGRYYGYTF.

The CDR3 region has the DNA TGTGCCAGCAGCTTGGATAGGGACAACGGGGAGCTGTTTTTT. It is translated as CASSLDRDNGELFF. The V gene is TRBV5-4, the J gene TRBJ2-2, with D maybe TRBD1 (6 bases). Germline V lookup: CDR1 SGHNT, CDR2 YYREEE (reference sequence). Trimming pared 0 bases from V and 7 bases from J, leaving 10 bases between. CDR3 length equals 14 residues. Variable domain in full (rest from reference TRBV5-4 and TRBJ2-2): ETGVTQSPTHLIKTRGQQVTLRCSSQSGHNTVSWYQQALGQGPQFIFQYYREEENGRGNFPPRFSGLQFPNYSSELNVNALELDDSALYLCASSLDRDNGELFFGEGSRLTVL.

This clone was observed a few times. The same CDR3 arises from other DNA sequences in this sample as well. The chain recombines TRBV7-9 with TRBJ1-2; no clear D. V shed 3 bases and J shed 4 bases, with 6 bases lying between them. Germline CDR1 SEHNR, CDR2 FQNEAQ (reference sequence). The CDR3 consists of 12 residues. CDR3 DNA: TGTGCCAGCAGCTTGGACCTCTATGGCTACACCTTC. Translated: CASSLDLYGYTF.

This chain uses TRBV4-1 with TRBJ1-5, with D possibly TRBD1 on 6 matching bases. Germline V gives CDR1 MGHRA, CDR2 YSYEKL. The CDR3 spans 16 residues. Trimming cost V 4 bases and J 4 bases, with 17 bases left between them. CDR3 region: CASSLEGGQGNQPQHF. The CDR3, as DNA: TGCGCCAGCAGCCTAGAAGGAGGCCAGGGGAATCAGCCCCAGCATTTT.

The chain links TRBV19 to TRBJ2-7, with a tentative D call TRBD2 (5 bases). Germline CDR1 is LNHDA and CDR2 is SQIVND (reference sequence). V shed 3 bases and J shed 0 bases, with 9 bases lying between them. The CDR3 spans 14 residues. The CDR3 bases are TGTGCCAGTAGTATCGGGGTTAACTCCTACGAGCAGTACTTC. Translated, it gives CASSIGVNSYEQYF.

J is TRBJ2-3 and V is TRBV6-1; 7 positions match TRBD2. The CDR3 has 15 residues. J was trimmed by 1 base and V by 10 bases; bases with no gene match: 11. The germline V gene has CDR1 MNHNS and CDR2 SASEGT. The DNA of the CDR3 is TGTGCCACCATAAGACTTCTAGCGGGCACAGATACGCAGTATTTT. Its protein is CATIRLLAGTDTQYF.

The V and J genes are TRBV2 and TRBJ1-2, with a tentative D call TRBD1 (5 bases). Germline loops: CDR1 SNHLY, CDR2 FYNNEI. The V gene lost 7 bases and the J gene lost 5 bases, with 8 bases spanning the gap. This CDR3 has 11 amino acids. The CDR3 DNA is TGTGCCAGCACGGGGGGGTATGGCTACACCTTC. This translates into CASTGGYGYTF.

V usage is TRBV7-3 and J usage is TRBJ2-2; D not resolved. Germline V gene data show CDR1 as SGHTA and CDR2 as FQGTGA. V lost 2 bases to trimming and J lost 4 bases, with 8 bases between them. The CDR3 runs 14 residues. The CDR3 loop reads CASSLAYSTGELFF. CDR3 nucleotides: TGTGCCAGCAGCTTAGCGTACAGCACCGGGGAGCTGTTTTTT.

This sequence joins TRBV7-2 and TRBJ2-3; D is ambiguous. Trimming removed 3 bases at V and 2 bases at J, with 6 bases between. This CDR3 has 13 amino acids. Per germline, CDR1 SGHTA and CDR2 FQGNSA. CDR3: CASSFGLTDTQYF. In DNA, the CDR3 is TGTGCCAGCAGCTTCGGGCTCACAGATACGCAGTATTTT.

This CDR3 reads CASSFSGPYYEQYF. The CDR3, as DNA: TGTGCCAGCAGTTTCTCCGGACCTTACTACGAGCAGTACTTC. The gene calls are TRBV27 and TRBJ2-7, with D uncertain. With 3 bases removed from V and 3 bases from J, the gap between germline ends came to 12 bases. There are 14 residues in the CDR3. Germline V CDR1 and CDR2: MNHEY, SMNVEV (reference sequence).

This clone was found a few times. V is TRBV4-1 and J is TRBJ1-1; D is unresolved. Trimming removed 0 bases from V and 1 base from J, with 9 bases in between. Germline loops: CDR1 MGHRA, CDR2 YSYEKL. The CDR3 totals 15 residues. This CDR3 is CASSQEVAANTEAFF. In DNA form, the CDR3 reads TGCGCCAGCAGCCAAGAGGTGGCTGCGAACACTGAAGCTTTCTTT.

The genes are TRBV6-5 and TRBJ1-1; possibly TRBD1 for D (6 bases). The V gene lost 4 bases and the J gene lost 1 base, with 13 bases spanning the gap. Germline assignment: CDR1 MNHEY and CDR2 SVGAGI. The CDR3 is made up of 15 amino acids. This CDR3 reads CASSSSPGQNTEAFF. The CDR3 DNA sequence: TGTGCCAGCAGTTCCTCCCCGGGACAGAACACTGAAGCTTTCTTT.